These 27 T cell receptor beta chains originate from one sample sequenced in a study of blood T cell repertoires in COVID-19. Clones were sequenced by immunoSEQ multiplex PCR, and TCRdb holds only the in-frame ones, with some missing. The sample includes under 300,000 clones, around 85% of them seen just once. The specimen was peripheral blood. Receptors were obtained from a woman in her 40s with active or convalescent COVID-19.

V usage is TRBV9 and J usage is TRBJ1-1; D is perhaps TRBD1 (5 bases). Trimming pared 0 bases from V and 1 base from J, leaving 13 bases between. The CDR3 has 16 residues. Germline V gene lookup returns CDR1 SGDLS and CDR2 YYNGEE. CDR3 nucleotide sequence: TGTGCCAGCAGCGTAGCGGCGGGGGGAACGAACACTGAAGCTTTCTTT. It encodes CASSVAAGGTNTEAFF.

The chain links TRBV6-1 to TRBJ1-2; 9 bases align to TRBD1. Germline V lookup: CDR1 MNHNS, CDR2 SASEGT. V trimming: 6 bases; J trimming: 1 base; junction bases outside the gene matches: 3. The CDR3 length is 14 residues. The CDR3 coding sequence is TGTGCCAGCAGGGGGACAGGGAATAACTATGGCTACACCTTC. This sequence encodes CASRGTGNNYGYTF.

This clone was observed a single time. The rearrangement joins TRBV19 to TRBJ2-3; D unclear. The length of the CDR3 is 13 residues. CDR1 is LNHDA and CDR2 is SQIVND in the germline V gene (reference sequence). Trimming pared 3 bases from V and 2 bases from J, leaving 6 bases between. CDR3 bases: TGTGCCAGTAGTATCAGGTACACAGATACGCAGTATTTT. It is translated as CASSIRYTDTQYF.

There are a few counts of this clone. CDR3: CASSFRSTRTREKLFF. CDR3 in DNA: TGTGCCAGCAGCTTCCGCTCAACCCGGACTCGGGAAAAACTGTTTTTT. This sequence joins TRBV5-6 and TRBJ1-4; no clear D gene. CDR1 SGHDT and CDR2 YYEEEE come from the germline V gene. V lost 2 bases and J 8 bases, leaving 19 bases between the germline ends. This CDR3 is built from 16 residues.

This chain's CDR3 is CASSPRTSGTGEQFF. In nucleotides, the CDR3 is TGTGCCAGCAGCCCCCGGACTAGCGGGACGGGAGAGCAGTTCTTC. The chain links TRBV9 to TRBJ2-1; 12 nucleotides agree with TRBD2. In germline, CDR1 is SGDLS, CDR2 YYNGEE. J was trimmed by 10 bases and V by 4 bases; bases with no gene match: 9. The CDR3 is 15 amino acids.

This clone has more than one count but fewer than ten. The chain is built from TRBV10-3 and TRBJ1-1; 9 bases are shared with TRBD1. The germline gives CDR1 ENHRY, CDR2 SYGVKD. This CDR3 spans 14 amino acids. V was clipped by 4 bases and J by 5 bases; unmatched bases: 5. The CDR3 nucleotides read TGTGCCATCAGTGGGGACAGGGTGGGTACTGAAGCTTTCTTT. Translation: CAISGDRVGTEAFF.

This chain connects TRBV7-9 to TRBJ2-5; D may be TRBD2 (5 bases). The germline V gene encodes CDR1 SEHNR and CDR2 FQNEAQ (reference sequence). This CDR3 is 15 amino acids long. Trimming cost V 5 bases and J 4 bases, with 17 bases left between them. CDR3: CASSPRASGGETQYF. In DNA, the CDR3 is TGTGCCAGCAGCCCCCGGGCCTCTGGAGGAGAGACCCAGTACTTC.

J is TRBJ2-3 and V is TRBV15; no firm D call. The CDR3 loop spans 13 amino acids. Germline V gives CDR1 LNHNV, CDR2 YYDKDF (reference sequence). Trimming stripped 0 bases from V and 5 bases from J, with 6 bases between. For the CDR3, the DNA is TGTGCCACCAGCAGAGAAGGCGGAGATACGCAGTATTTT. It codes for CATSREGGDTQYF.

This chain links TRBV9 with TRBJ2-6, with D unclear. The V end lost 7 bases, the J end lost 1 base, and 12 bases lay between the germline ends. CDR1 and CDR2 from the germline V gene are SGDLS and YYNGEE. This CDR3 contains 15 residues. The CDR3 sequence: CASGEAGSGANVLTF. As DNA, the CDR3 is TGTGCCAGCGGAGAGGCCGGTTCTGGGGCCAACGTCCTGACTTTC.

This sequence joins TRBV19 and TRBJ1-5; possible D gene TRBD1, 5 bases. Germline values: CDR1 LNHDA, CDR2 SQIVND (reference sequence). The ends were cut back, 8 bases at V and 2 bases at J, with 13 bases in the middle. This CDR3 contains 14 residues. CDR3 in DNA: TGTGCCAGTTGGGAGGGGCGTGGCAATCAGCCCCAGCATTTT. Translated, it gives CASWEGRGNQPQHF.

This rearrangement joins TRBV6-5 to TRBJ2-7; possible D gene TRBD1, 5 bases. Trimming pared 4 bases from V and 2 bases from J, leaving 12 bases between. CDR1 MNHEY and CDR2 SVGAGI come from the germline V gene. There are 14 residues in the CDR3. The chain's CDR3 is CASSLAGMAYEQYF. The CDR3 DNA sequence: TGTGCCAGCAGTTTAGCAGGGATGGCCTACGAGCAGTACTTC.

In its sample, this clone was seen once. The sample carries other DNA sequences with the same CDR3. This chain links TRBV5-1 with TRBJ2-3; TRBD1 matches at 7 bases. Germline V lookup: CDR1 SGHRS, CDR2 YFSETQ. This CDR3 contains 15 residues. Unmatched junction bases numbered 4, after V lost 3 bases and J lost 0 bases. The CDR3 DNA reads as TGCGCCAGCAGCTCTTGGACAGGTAGCACAGATACGCAGTATTTT. Translated: CASSSWTGSTDTQYF.

The chain carries TRBV15 and TRBJ1-1; D perhaps matches TRBD1 (5 bases). Per the germline V gene, CDR1 is LNHNV and CDR2 is YYDKDF (reference sequence). The CDR3 length is 15 residues. Trimming took 0 bases from V and 6 from J, leaving 14 bases between them. CDR3 coding DNA: TGTGCCACCAGCAGAGATGAGCCTGGGGCCCCTGAAGCTTTCTTT. Protein product: CATSRDEPGAPEAFF.

This clone was seen just once. The chain is built from TRBV2 and TRBJ1-1, with 8 bases identical to TRBD1. V lost 8 bases, J lost 2 bases, and 10 bases stayed unmatched. Germline assignment: CDR1 SNHLY and CDR2 FYNNEI. There are 15 residues in the CDR3. The CDR3 DNA reads as TGTGCCAGCGCTGGACAGGGTATTAGAAACACTGAAGCTTTCTTT. Translation: CASAGQGIRNTEAFF.

With regard to this clone: At the DNA level, this CDR3 is encoded by other sequences in the same sample as well. V is TRBV5-6 and J is TRBJ1-5, with 10 bases fitting TRBD1. J lost 1 base, V lost 0 bases, and 1 base had no gene match. In germline, CDR1 is SGHDT, CDR2 YYEEEE. The CDR3 has 16 residues. CDR3 sequence reads: CASSLGGQGSNQPQHF. The CDR3 nucleotides read TGTGCCAGCAGCTTGGGGGGACAGGGGAGCAATCAGCCCCAGCATTTT.

This clone came up many times. The gene calls are TRBV6-6 and TRBJ2-1, with D uncertain. The CDR3 loop spans 15 amino acids. Germline CDR1 and CDR2: MNHNY and SVGAGI (reference sequence). The V end was cut by 5 bases, the J end by 0 bases, with 11 bases between. Written as DNA, the CDR3 is TGTGCCAGCAGTAGCTACTCGAGCTCCTACAATGAGCAGTTCTTC. This codes for CASSSYSSSYNEQFF.

The chain combines TRBV19 with TRBJ2-2; 9 nucleotides align to TRBD1. The V segment lost 4 bases and the J segment 4 bases; nucleotides outside the gene matches: 4. This CDR3 region has 15 residues. In germline, CDR1 is LNHDA, CDR2 SQIVND (reference sequence). CDR3 amino acids: CASSNDRGGTGELFF. The CDR3 DNA sequence: TGTGCCAGTAGTAACGACAGGGGGGGCACCGGGGAGCTGTTTTTT.

This rearrangement joins TRBV28 to TRBJ1-2, with 9 bases matching TRBD1. The germline CDR1 and CDR2 sequences are MDHEN and SYDVKM. This CDR3 region has 15 residues. V gave up 6 bases and J gave up 6 bases; unmatched junction bases: 11. The DNA of the CDR3 is TGTGCCAGCAGCCCAAGAGGACAGGGGATGCATGGCTACACCTTC. Encoded protein: CASSPRGQGMHGYTF.

The genes are TRBV19 and TRBJ1-2, with D uncertain. V dropped 3 bases and J dropped 2 bases, with 10 bases sitting between them. Looked up from germline, CDR1 is LNHDA and CDR2 is SQIVND (reference sequence). The length of the CDR3 is 14 residues. The CDR3 sequence is CASSIGDENYGYTF. CDR3 nucleotides: TGTGCCAGTAGTATCGGGGATGAGAACTATGGCTACACCTTC.

The rearrangement uses TRBV3-1 (or the pseudogene TRBV3-2) and TRBJ2-7; 9 nucleotides line up with TRBD2. The CDR3 is made up of 17 amino acids. The germline CDR1 and CDR2 sequences are LGHDT and YNNKEL (reference sequence). The ends lost 2 bases at V and 4 bases at J; junction bases unmatched: 12. For the CDR3, the DNA is TGTGCCAGCAGCCAACCCTTAGGAGCGGGGGGCGGATACGAGCAGTACTTC. Translated, it gives CASSQPLGAGGGYEQYF.

This clone was counted many times. The gene calls are TRBV6-2 or TRBV6-3 and TRBJ2-6; a weak D match, TRBD2 (5 bases). CDR1 is MNHEY, CDR2 SVGEGT, per germline. V lost 2 bases and J 1 base, leaving 6 bases between the germline ends. The CDR3 covers 15 residues. The CDR3 region is CASSYGRSGANVLTF. The DNA for the CDR3 is TGTGCCAGCAGTTACGGGAGATCTGGGGCCAACGTCCTGACTTTC.

The gene calls are TRBV14 and TRBJ1-1; TRBD1 might be the D (5 bases). The germline gives CDR1 SGHDN, CDR2 FVKESK. The CDR3 extends over 13 amino acids. V was shortened by 2 bases and J by 6 bases, with 10 bases between the two germline ends. CDR3 nucleotides: TGTGCCAGCAGCCAATTAAAGGGGTCTGAAGCTTTCTTT. This gives the protein CASSQLKGSEAFF.

J is TRBJ2-5 and V is TRBV2; 8 nucleotides agree with TRBD1. The CDR3 extends over 15 amino acids. The V gene's germline CDR1 is SNHLY and CDR2 FYNNEI. Unmatched junction bases numbered 9, after V lost 6 bases and J lost 3 bases. CDR3 residues: CASRPKQGEKETQYF. The CDR3 nucleotides are TGTGCCAGCAGACCCAAACAGGGGGAGAAAGAGACCCAGTACTTC.

This clone was seen only a few times. The chain recombines TRBV4-1 with TRBJ1-6; D is unresolved. Germline CDR1 MGHRA, CDR2 YSYEKL. The CDR3 totals 15 residues. V gave up 3 bases and J gave up 1 base, with 7 bases separating them. The CDR3 region has the DNA TGCGCCAGCAGCCATCCGACATCCTATAATTCACCCCTCCACTTT. It yields the protein CASSHPTSYNSPLHF.

The chain joins TRBV25-1 to TRBJ1-3, with TRBD1 as a possible D gene (5 bases). There are 15 residues in the CDR3. Looked up from germline, CDR1 is MGHDK and CDR2 is SYGVNS. The V and J ends lost 2 bases and 0 bases respectively, with 8 bases between them. CDR3 in amino acids: CASSEGQGSGNTIYF. The DNA for the CDR3 is TGTGCCAGCAGTGAAGGTCAGGGCTCTGGAAACACCATATATTTT.

The V and J genes are TRBV2 and TRBJ2-5; D possibly corresponds to TRBD2 (6 bases). Germline V gene sequence: CDR1 SNHLY, CDR2 FYNNEI. V lost 10 bases and J lost 2, with 20 bases in between. The CDR3 sequence is 15 residues long. For the CDR3, the DNA is TGTGCCACCAAGCAGGGACTCACATCTCAAGAGACCCAGTACTTC. It specifies CATKQGLTSQETQYF. The full variable domain, completed using reference TRBV2 and TRBJ2-5, is EPEVTQTPSHQVTQMGQEVILRCVPISNHLYFYWYRQILGQKVEFLVSFYNNEISEKSEIFDDQFSVERPDGSNFTLKIRSTKLEDSAMYFCATKQGLTSQETQYFGPGTRLLVL.

The table lists this clone with a few counts. V usage is TRBV28 and J usage is TRBJ2-5; 11 bases align to TRBD1. The CDR3 runs to 19 residues. Germline V gives CDR1 MDHEN, CDR2 SYDVKM. J gave up 0 bases and V 3 bases, and 12 bases lay outside the gene matches. The CDR3 nucleotides are TGTGCCAGCAGTTTCTCTTTACCGGGACAGGGGGGGTACCAAGAGACCCAGTACTTC. The encoded protein is CASSFSLPGQGGYQETQYF.